This T cell receptor beta chain was obtained from a study of siplizumab effects on memory and regulatory T cells. Only in-frame clones appear in the TCRdb table, and some are missing; sequencing was by immunoSEQ multiplex PCR. This table has around 100,000 clones, 80% to 95% appearing once. The receptor was isolated from a human donor in good health. Some clones in this sample may be carry-over from other donors' samples. Sequencing input: CD4+ T cells sorted from blood.

CDR3 sequence (DNA): TGTGCCAGCAGCTCTAAATTAGTTACGGAGACCCAGTACTTC. The encoded protein is CASSSKLVTETQYF. V and J are TRBV11-2 and TRBJ2-5; D not resolved. CDR1 SGHAT and CDR2 FQNNGV come from the germline V gene. V was pared by 4 bases and J by 5 bases, with 14 bases between. This CDR3 spans 14 amino acids.